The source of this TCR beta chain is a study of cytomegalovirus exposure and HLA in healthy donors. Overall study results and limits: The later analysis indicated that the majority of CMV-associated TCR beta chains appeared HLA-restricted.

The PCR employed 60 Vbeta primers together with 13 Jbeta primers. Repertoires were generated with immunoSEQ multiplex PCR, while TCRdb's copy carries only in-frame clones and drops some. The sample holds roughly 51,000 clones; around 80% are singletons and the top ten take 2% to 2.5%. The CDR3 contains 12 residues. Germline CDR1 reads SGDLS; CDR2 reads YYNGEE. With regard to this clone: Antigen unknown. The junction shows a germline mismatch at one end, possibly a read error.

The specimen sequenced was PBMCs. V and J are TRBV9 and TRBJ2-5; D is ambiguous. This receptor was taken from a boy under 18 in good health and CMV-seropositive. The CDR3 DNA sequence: TGTGCCAGCAGCGGTAACATAGAGGCCCAGTACTTC. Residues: CASSGNIEAQYF.